This T cell receptor (beta chain) was sequenced for a study of beta chain features in type 1 diabetes. The authors reverse transcribed all of the isolated RNA, so sequencing captured expressed TCRB transcripts. Assay used: immunoSEQ multiplex PCR; TCRdb lists only in-frame clones, some missing. The sample lists hundreds of thousands of clones; less than 20% were seen once. The V and J ends lost 4 bases and 4 bases, in that order; junction bases with no gene match: 10. This CDR3 is 15 amino acids long. Germline V CDR1 and CDR2: MGHRA, YSYEKL. The study's findings and limits: Insertion counts at VDJ junctions were lower in type 1 diabetes patients, who also showed more deletions there.

With regard to this clone: Its antigen is not identified.

The clonotype comes from a man aged 18 to 30 in good health. This chain links TRBV4-1 with TRBJ2-7, with TRBD1 identical over 7 bases. Input material: naive CD4+ T cells from blood. The CDR3 coding sequence is TGCGCCAGCAGCCCCCTGACAGGGCGTAGGTACGAGCAGTACTTC. Encoded protein: CASSPLTGRRYEQYF.